This T cell receptor (beta chain) was recovered during a study of T cell responses to AZD1222 COVID-19 vaccine. A word on this clone: What it recognizes is unknown.

The CDR3 runs to 14 residues. Per the germline V gene, CDR1 is LNHDA and CDR2 is SQIVND (reference sequence). J lost 7 bases, V lost 3 bases, and 9 bases had no gene match. Data came from immunoSEQ multiplex PCR; TCRdb stores just in-frame clones and leaves some out. The sample lists approximately 94,000 clones, more than 75% occurring once. Study outcomes and limitations: Nearly half of spike-specific TCRs reportedly target unmutated variant regions.

Sequenced here: peripheral blood, sampled on day 0 of MenACWY control vaccination. This chain uses TRBV19 with TRBJ2-7; 7 positions agree with TRBD1. The receptor was derived from an adult in good health. CDR3 residues: CASSIGDRAGEQYF. The CDR3 coding sequence is TGTGCCAGTAGTATCGGAGACAGGGCTGGTGAGCAGTACTTC.